The 10 T cell receptor beta chains listed next were all sequenced from one sample in a study of shared clonotypes between healthy human individuals. The assay was immunoSEQ multiplex PCR, and TCRdb's table has in-frame clones only and misses some. Of some 660,000 clones listed, 60% to 75% were seen once; the top ten hold around 2%. Sequenced input: memory CD4+ T cells sorted from blood. Sample subset: CD45RA-negative fraction. Source of these receptors: a woman between 25 and 40 years old in good health.

This clone is a singleton in its sample. The rearrangement joins TRBV2 to TRBJ2-5; 8 positions agree with TRBD2. Germline values: CDR1 SNHLY, CDR2 FYNNEI. This CDR3 has 14 residues. Losses at the gene ends were 5 bases for V and 4 bases for J; bases not matched to a gene: 6. CDR3 sequence: CASSIGTRGETQYF. CDR3 DNA: TGTGCCAGCAGTATTGGGACTAGAGGAGAGACCCAGTACTTC.

CDR3 sequence reads: CASKRTGRTGELFF. For the CDR3, the DNA is TGTGCCAGCAAACGGACAGGCCGCACCGGGGAGCTGTTTTTT. This chain joins TRBV6-5 and TRBJ2-2, with 7 bases that match TRBD1. Germline loops: CDR1 MNHEY, CDR2 SVGAGI. CDR3 length: 14 residues. V shed 7 bases, J shed 4 bases, and the junction held 6 bases outside the gene matches.

This chain joins TRBV5-1 and TRBJ1-4; D possibly corresponds to TRBD1 (5 bases). The V and J ends lost 3 bases and 8 bases respectively, with 14 bases between them. The CDR3 extends over 14 amino acids. Germline CDR1 SGHRS, CDR2 YFSETQ. The CDR3: CASSSGLLEEKLFF. The CDR3 DNA reads TGCGCCAGCAGCTCGGGGCTGCTGGAAGAAAAACTGTTTTTT.

The genes are TRBV11-2 and TRBJ2-2; 13 bases fit TRBD2. The ends lost 0 bases at V and 0 bases at J; junction bases unmatched: 4. Germline V gives CDR1 SGHAT, CDR2 FQNNGV. This CDR3 is built from 19 residues. In DNA, the CDR3 is TGTGCCAGCAGCTTAGACAGACTAGCGGGAGGCTCGAACACCGGGGAGCTGTTTTTT. Translated: CASSLDRLAGGSNTGELFF.

This sequence joins TRBV29-1 and TRBJ2-5; 7 bases are shared with TRBD2. The J call may not be correct, given that the DNA end is closer to TRBJ2-7. Germline V gene data show CDR1 as SQVTM and CDR2 as ANQGSEA. The CDR3 contains 13 residues. The chain's CDR3 is CSVVPSGPYEQYF. The DNA for the CDR3 is TGCAGCGTTGTTCCTAGCGGTCCCTACGAGCAGTACTTC.

This clone was observed once. V and J are TRBV7-9 and TRBJ1-2; D call uncertain. Per germline, CDR1 SEHNR and CDR2 FQNEAQ (reference sequence). There are 14 residues in the CDR3. V lost 0 bases to trimming and J lost 8 bases, with 13 bases between them. Here the CDR3 reads CASSLASGSGGYTF. CDR3 sequence (DNA): TGTGCCAGCAGCTTAGCGTCGGGTAGTGGGGGCTACACCTTC.

This clone has only a few counts. The genes are TRBV7-2 and TRBJ1-2, with a weak D call TRBD1 (6 bases). The germline V and J ends were trimmed by 7 bases and 8 bases, with 26 bases remaining between them. Germline CDR1 reads SGHTA; CDR2 reads FQGNSA. The length of the CDR3 is 16 residues. This CDR3 is CASTRGGTLKGEGYTF. CDR3 coding DNA: TGTGCCAGCACCCGGGGAGGGACCCTCAAGGGGGAAGGCTACACCTTC.

The chain uses TRBV19 and TRBJ2-7; no definite D call. The ends were cut back, 5 bases at V and 0 bases at J, with 14 bases in the middle. Germline lookup yields CDR1 LNHDA and CDR2 SQIVND (reference sequence). The CDR3 runs 15 residues. CDR3 sequence (DNA): TGTGCCAGTAGTCAGAGTGGGGTAGTCTCCTACGAGCAGTACTTC. This translates into CASSQSGVVSYEQYF.

This clone was detected ten times or more. This sequence joins TRBV28 and TRBJ1-2; D remains ambiguous. The V end lost 4 bases, the J end lost 9 bases, and 12 bases lay between the germline ends. Germline CDR1 reads MDHEN; CDR2 reads SYDVKM. The CDR3 loop spans 12 amino acids. The CDR3 spells CASSSSFVSYTF. The CDR3 nucleotides are TGTGCCAGCAGTTCCTCCTTCGTTAGCTACACCTTC.

CDR3 DNA: TGTGCCAGCAGCAACCGGGACAGGGCCGTTCAGAACACTGAAGCTTTCTTT. Residues: CASSNRDRAVQNTEAFF. This sequence joins TRBV9 and TRBJ1-1; 9 nucleotides align to TRBD1. From germline, CDR1 is SGDLS and CDR2 YYNGEE. Trimming removed 4 bases from V and 1 base from J; junction bases left unmatched: 11. CDR3 size: 17 residues.